The T cell receptor (beta chain) described here comes from a study of blood T cell repertoires in COVID-19. Trimming took 4 bases from V and 1 from J; bases not matched to a gene: 4. Germline V lookup: CDR1 SGHRS, CDR2 YFSETQ. CDR3 length: 14 amino acids. Per the original data handling: Nucleated cell counts were estimated from reference gene primer amplification. Here immunoSEQ multiplex PCR was the method, and the copy in TCRdb shows in-frame clones only, minus some. That table supplies the V and J calls and clone size; D and trimming were determined from the DNA. The sample holds about 100,000 clones; roughly 80% are singletons and the top ten take about an eighth.

The chain is built from TRBV5-1 and TRBJ1-2, with 7 nucleotides matching TRBD1. Sequencing used peripheral blood. This sequence was found in a man aged 45-65 years with active or convalescent COVID-19. The CDR3 reads CASSLGQHNYGYTF. The DNA for the CDR3 is TGCGCCAGCAGCCTGGGACAGCATAACTATGGCTACACCTTC.